Listed below are T cell receptor beta chains from one sample, sequenced in a study of blood T cell repertoires in COVID-19. Libraries were prepared by immunoSEQ multiplex PCR; TCRdb keeps only in-frame clonotypes and omits some of them. The sample shows around 700,000 clones, over 80% of them seen only once. Source material: peripheral blood. The receptors were sampled from a young woman with acute or convalescent COVID-19. The CDR3 runs from the conserved cysteine through the conserved F or W. D genes are given only for firm matches. Only some rows state a clone size, as once, few, many or a class for expanded clones.

clone size	V gene	J gene	D gene	CDR3 DNA	CDR3 protein
-	TRBV5-4	TRBJ2-3	TRBD1	TGTGCCAGCAGCCCCGGGACAGCCTACACAGATACGCAGTATTTT	CASSPGTAYTDTQYF
-	TRBV4-2	TRBJ1-4	-	TGTGCCAGCAGCCAAGGGGAGGCAGCTAATGAAAAACTGTTTTTT	CASSQGEAANEKLFF
-	TRBV18	TRBJ2-2	-	TGTGCCAGCTCACGTTCGGGGGTACCCAACACCGGGGAGCTGTTTTTT	CASSRSGVPNTGELFF
-	TRBV6-5	TRBJ1-1	-	TGTGCCAGCAGTTTGAGGAGGGGAGGGAACACTGAAGCTTTCTTT	CASSLRRGGNTEAFF
-	TRBV7-6	TRBJ2-3	TRBD1	TGTGCCAGCAGCCCGCGGACAGGGGCAGATACGCAGTATTTT	CASSPRTGADTQYF
-	TRBV6-4	TRBJ2-1	-	TGTGCCAGCAGTGACGGGCTCGAGAACAATGAGCAGTTCTTC	CASSDGLENNEQFF
-	TRBV27	TRBJ2-1	TRBD1	TGTGCCAGCAGTTTACAGGGGGCGCCGTACAATGAGCAGTTCTTC	CASSLQGAPYNEQFF
-	TRBV24-1	TRBJ1-1	TRBD1	TGTGCCACCAGAGACAGGGAATGGGTAGCTTTCTTT	CATRDREWVAFF
-	TRBV7-2	TRBJ1-2	-	TGTGCCAGCAGTTTTCGAGGGTCGGATGGCTACACCTTC	CASSFRGSDGYTF
once	TRBV6-4	TRBJ1-5	TRBD1	TGTGCCAGCAGCGCAGACAGGGGAAGGGATCAGCCCCAGCATTTT	CASSADRGRDQPQHF
-	TRBV27	TRBJ2-2	-	TGTGCCAGCGGATTGACCGTTCGGGCCGGGGAGCTGTTTTTT	CASGLTVRAGELFF
few	TRBV7-2	TRBJ1-6	TRBD1	TGTGCCAGCAAGACCAACAGGGGCCAATATAATTCACCCCTCCACTTT	CASKTNRGQYNSPLHF
-	TRBV27	TRBJ1-6	TRBD1	TGTGCCAGCAGGACAGGGGGCCCTAATTCACCCCTCCACTTT	CASRTGGPNSPLHF
-	TRBV19	TRBJ1-1	-	TGTGCCAGTAGTTCCATGACAGATCCCACTGAAGCTTTCTTT	CASSSMTDPTEAFF
-	TRBV11-2	TRBJ1-2	TRBD1	TGTGCCAGCAGCCCTTGGACAGGGGGCGGAAATAACTATGGCTACACCTTC	CASSPWTGGGNNYGYTF
-	TRBV12-3/TRBV12-4	TRBJ2-1	-	TGTGCCAGCAGTCCGGGACTTTTCAATGAGCAGTTCTTC	CASSPGLFNEQFF
-	TRBV12-3/TRBV12-4	TRBJ1-5	-	TGTGCCAGCAGTCCCCCGGAGCAGCCCCAGCATTTT	CASSPPEQPQHF
-	TRBV2	TRBJ1-5	-	TGTGCCAGCAGTGAAAGTAGGACAGCCGGCCAGCCCCAGCATTTT	CASSESRTAGQPQHF
-	TRBV7-9	TRBJ1-1	-	TGTGCCAGCAGCTTAGTCAATGGGGCCACTGAAGCTTTCTTT	CASSLVNGATEAFF
-	TRBV30	TRBJ1-2	TRBD1	TGTGCCTGGAGCAGGGGGGCCACCCTCCCCGAGGGCTATGGCTACACCTTC	CAWSRGATLPEGYGYTF
-	TRBV27	TRBJ1-3	-	TGTGCCAGCAGTTTTTTTCGGGGGGACACCATATATTTT	CASSFFRGDTIYF
-	TRBV2	TRBJ1-4	-	TGTGCCAGCAGTGACGAGGGGGGGTATGAAAAACTGTTTTTT	CASSDEGGYEKLFF
-	TRBV3-1/TRBV3-2	TRBJ2-7	TRBD1	TGTGCCAGCAGCCAACTCACAGGGGCAAACGAGCAGTACTTC	CASSQLTGANEQYF
-	TRBV28	TRBJ1-1	-	TGTGCCAGCAGTTCTACAGGTGGGGCCACTGAAGCTTTCTTT	CASSSTGGATEAFF
-	TRBV6-6	TRBJ2-3	-	TGTGCCAGCAGTTACAAGGAGATTGCAGATACGCAGTATTTT	CASSYKEIADTQYF
-	TRBV7-8	TRBJ2-3	-	TGTGCCAGCAGTAATAAGTGGGGGGTCATGACAGATACGCAGTATTTT	CASSNKWGVMTDTQYF
-	TRBV7-9	TRBJ2-3	-	TGTGCCAGCAGCTCCCCACCTTCAGGGACAGATACGCAGTATTTT	CASSSPPSGTDTQYF
-	TRBV28	TRBJ1-3	-	TGTGCCAGCAGTTTAAATTTGCGGATCTCGCTGGGAAACACCATATATTTT	CASSLNLRISLGNTIYF
-	TRBV4-1	TRBJ1-5	-	TGCGCCAGCAATAGATTACCGAATAGCAATCAGCCCCAGCATTTT	CASNRLPNSNQPQHF
-	TRBV5-6	TRBJ1-2	-	TGTGCCAGCTCCCGCCGCGCAGGGCCAGGCTACACCTTC	CASSRRAGPGYTF
-	TRBV7-2	TRBJ1-1	TRBD1	TGTGCCAGCAGCTTTACAGGGGAAGGTGCTTTCTTT	CASSFTGEGAFF
-	TRBV6-5	TRBJ1-1	-	TGTGCCAGTACCTTAGCGGGCCCGAACACTGAAGCTTTCTTT	CASTLAGPNTEAFF
-	TRBV12-3/TRBV12-4	TRBJ2-3	TRBD2	TGTGCCAGCAGGACCCTAGCGGGGGCTACGCAGTATTTT	CASRTLAGATQYF
-	TRBV6-5	TRBJ2-7	-	TGTGCCTGCAGCGGACAGCTAACCTACGAGCAGTACTTC	CACSGQLTYEQYF
-	TRBV24-1	TRBJ1-2	TRBD1	TGTGCCACCAGTGATTTCCACAATAACGGACAGGGGGGGTATGGCTACACCTTC	CATSDFHNNGQGGYGYTF
-	TRBV7-2	TRBJ1-2	-	TGTGCCAGCAGCTTAGTACGCGTTAGAAGTTATAGTGGCTACACCTTC	CASSLVRVRSYSGYTF